Listed below are T cell receptor beta chains from one sample, sequenced in a study of shared clonotypes between healthy human individuals. Clones were read by immunoSEQ multiplex PCR, and TCRdb kept only the in-frame ones, dropping some. The data show a few hundred thousand clones, around 74% seen once. Sequencing used memory CD4+ T cells sorted from blood. The receptors stem from a man younger than 40 in good health. Each CDR3 is given without its conserved first and last residue. The D gene is left open where the match is weak.

v_gene	j_gene	d_gene	CDR3aa
TRBV6-1	TRBJ2-1	-	ASNGPGQF
TRBV7-9	TRBJ1-2	-	ASSLSSWSYGYT
TRBV19	TRBJ2-1	-	ASSIDEGSSYNEQF
TRBV7-2	TRBJ1-5	TRBD1	ASSSRQGINQPQH
TRBV9	TRBJ2-7	-	ASSVATGGRLYEQY
TRBV5-1	TRBJ2-7	-	ASSLAGDSYEQY
TRBV25-1	TRBJ2-7	-	ASSDPPGQY
TRBV5-6	TRBJ2-3	-	ASSIGDRDTQY
TRBV7-2	TRBJ1-1	-	ASSFGQLWGQAEAF
TRBV10-1	TRBJ2-7	TRBD2	ASSESGSGTEQY
TRBV2	TRBJ2-1	-	ASSLKTGWEQF
TRBV27	TRBJ1-2	TRBD1	ASRRGGGLYGYT
TRBV30	TRBJ1-5	-	AWSKGTDQPQH
TRBV5-1	TRBJ1-1	-	ASSPGAVMNTEAF
TRBV5-1	TRBJ2-3	TRBD2	ASSSSGAGTDTQY
TRBV2	TRBJ1-1	TRBD1	ASSFRDRGARTEAF
TRBV19	TRBJ2-7	-	ATKQGKGYEQY
TRBV7-2	TRBJ2-1	TRBD2	ASSRTSGTFYNEQF
TRBV11-2	TRBJ1-4	-	ASSPGGANEKLF
TRBV5-1	TRBJ1-1	-	ASSLIGRGSVNTEAF
TRBV15	TRBJ2-7	-	ATSRDGISYEQY
TRBV30	TRBJ1-2	TRBD1	AWRPGQNNYGYT
TRBV14	TRBJ2-5	-	ASSQVQLGTQY
TRBV13	TRBJ2-3	-	ASSFRLGQTSDTQY
TRBV2	TRBJ2-5	TRBD1	ASSRDSQETQY
TRBV18	TRBJ2-7	-	ASSPGTVTYEQY
TRBV18	TRBJ1-1	-	ASSPAAGNAEAF
TRBV28	TRBJ2-7	-	ASRSGGTDSYEQY